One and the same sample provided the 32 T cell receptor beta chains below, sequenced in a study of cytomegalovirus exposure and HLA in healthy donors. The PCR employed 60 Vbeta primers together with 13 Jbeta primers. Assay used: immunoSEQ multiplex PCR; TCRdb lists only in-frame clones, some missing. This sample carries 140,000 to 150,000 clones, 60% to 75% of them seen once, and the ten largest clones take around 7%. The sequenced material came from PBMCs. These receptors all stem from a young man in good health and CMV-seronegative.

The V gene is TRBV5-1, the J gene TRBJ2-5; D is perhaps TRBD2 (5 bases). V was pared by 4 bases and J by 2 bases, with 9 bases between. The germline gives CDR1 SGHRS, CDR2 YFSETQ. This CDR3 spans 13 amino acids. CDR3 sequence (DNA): TGCGCCAGCAGCCGGACTCGACAAGAGACCCAGTACTTC. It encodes CASSRTRQETQYF.

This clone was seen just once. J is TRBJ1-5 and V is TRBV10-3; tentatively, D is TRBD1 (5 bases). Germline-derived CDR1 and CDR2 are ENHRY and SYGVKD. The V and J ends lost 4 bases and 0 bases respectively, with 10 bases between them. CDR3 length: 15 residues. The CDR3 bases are TGTGCCATCAGTGTTGCAGGGCATAGCAATCAGCCCCAGCATTTT. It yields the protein CAISVAGHSNQPQHF.

Here the CDR3 DNA reads TGTGCCAGCAGGTGGGGAACAGGGGGCCTTCATAATGAAAAACTGTTTTTT. Its translation is CASRWGTGGLHNEKLFF. The chain couples TRBV28 to TRBJ1-4; 9 bases map to TRBD1. The germline V gene has CDR1 MDHEN and CDR2 SYDVKM. The CDR3 totals 17 residues. Trimming at V came to 6 bases and at J to 4 bases, leaving 12 bases not matched to a gene.

The CDR3 DNA follows: TGTGCCAGCAGCCTCCTTATCCGGGCAGCGGATGAAGATACGCAGTATTTT. This sequence encodes CASSLLIRAADEDTQYF. The rearrangement uses TRBV28 and TRBJ2-3; TRBD2 might be the D (5 bases). Germline-derived CDR1 and CDR2 are MDHEN and SYDVKM. Deletions cut 6 bases from V and 5 bases from J, with 24 bases between. The CDR3 is made up of 17 amino acids. Drawing the rest from reference TRBV28 and TRBJ2-3, the complete variable domain is DVKVTQSSRYLVKRTGEKVFLECVQDMDHENMFWYRQDPGLGLRLIYFSYDVKMKEKGDIPEGYSVSREKKERFSLILESASTNQTSMYLCASSLLIRAADEDTQYFGPGTRLTVL.

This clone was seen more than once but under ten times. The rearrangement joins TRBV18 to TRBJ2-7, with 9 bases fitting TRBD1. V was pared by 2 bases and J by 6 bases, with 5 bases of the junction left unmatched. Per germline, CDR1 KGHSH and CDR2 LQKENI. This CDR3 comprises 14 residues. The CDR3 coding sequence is TGTGCCAGCTCACCAGGGGGACAGGGTGGCGAGCAGTACTTC. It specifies CASSPGGQGGEQYF.

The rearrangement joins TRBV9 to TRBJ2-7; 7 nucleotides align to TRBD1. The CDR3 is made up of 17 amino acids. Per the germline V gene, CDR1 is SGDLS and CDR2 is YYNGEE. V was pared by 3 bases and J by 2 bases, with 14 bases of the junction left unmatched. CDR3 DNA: TGTGCCAGCAGCGCCGACGCTCCCGGGACAGTCCCCTACGAGCAGTACTTC. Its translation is CASSADAPGTVPYEQYF.

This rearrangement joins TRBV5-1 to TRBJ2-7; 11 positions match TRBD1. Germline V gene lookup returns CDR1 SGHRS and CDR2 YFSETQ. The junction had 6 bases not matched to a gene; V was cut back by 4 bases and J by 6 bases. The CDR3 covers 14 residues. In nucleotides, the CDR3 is TGCGCCAGCAGCCCCGGACAGGGGGCGCGCGAGCAGTACTTC. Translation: CASSPGQGAREQYF.

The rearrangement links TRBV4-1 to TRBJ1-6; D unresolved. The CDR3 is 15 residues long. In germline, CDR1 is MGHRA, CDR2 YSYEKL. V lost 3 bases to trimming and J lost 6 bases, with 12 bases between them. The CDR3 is CASSQYPLSNSPLHF. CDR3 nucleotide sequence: TGCGCCAGCAGCCAGTATCCCTTGAGTAATTCACCCCTCCACTTT.

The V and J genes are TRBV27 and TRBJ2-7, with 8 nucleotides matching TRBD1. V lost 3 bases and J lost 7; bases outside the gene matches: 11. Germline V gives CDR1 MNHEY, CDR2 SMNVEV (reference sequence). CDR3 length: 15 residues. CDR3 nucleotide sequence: TGTGCCAGCAGTTTCTTCCAGGGGGCGCCGTGGGAGCAGTACTTC. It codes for CASSFFQGAPWEQYF.

The CDR3 is CASSDQQQIYGYTF. DNA of the CDR3: TGTGCCAGTAGTGATCAACAGCAGATCTATGGCTACACCTTC. The V and J genes are TRBV19 and TRBJ1-2; D remains unclear. V gave up 5 bases and J gave up 4 bases, with 14 bases separating them. Germline CDR1 reads LNHDA; CDR2 reads SQIVND (reference sequence). The CDR3 has 14 residues.

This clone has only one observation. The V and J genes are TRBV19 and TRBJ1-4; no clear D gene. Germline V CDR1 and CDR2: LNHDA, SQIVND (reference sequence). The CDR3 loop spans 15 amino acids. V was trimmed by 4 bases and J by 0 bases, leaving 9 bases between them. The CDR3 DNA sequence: TGTGCCAGTAGTAAGAGCGGGGCAACTAATGAAAAACTGTTTTTT. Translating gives CASSKSGATNEKLFF.

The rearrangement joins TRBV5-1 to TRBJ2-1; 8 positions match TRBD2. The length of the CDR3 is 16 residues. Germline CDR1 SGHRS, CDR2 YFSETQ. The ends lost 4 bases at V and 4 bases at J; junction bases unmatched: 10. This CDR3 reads CASSLPGSGGYNEQFF. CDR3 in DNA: TGCGCCAGCAGCCTGCCGGGGAGCGGGGGTTACAATGAGCAGTTCTTC.

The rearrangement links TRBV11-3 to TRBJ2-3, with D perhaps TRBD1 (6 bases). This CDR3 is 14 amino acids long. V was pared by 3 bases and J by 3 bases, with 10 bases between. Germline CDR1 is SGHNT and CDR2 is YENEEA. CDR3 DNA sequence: TGTGCCAGCAGCTTTGACAGGTCAACAGATACGCAGTATTTT. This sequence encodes CASSFDRSTDTQYF.

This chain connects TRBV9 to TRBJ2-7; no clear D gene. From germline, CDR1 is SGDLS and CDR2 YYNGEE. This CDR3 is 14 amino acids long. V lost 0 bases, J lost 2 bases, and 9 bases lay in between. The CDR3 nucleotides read TGTGCCAGCAGCGTAGAGGCAGGTGCCTACGAGCAGTACTTC. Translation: CASSVEAGAYEQYF.

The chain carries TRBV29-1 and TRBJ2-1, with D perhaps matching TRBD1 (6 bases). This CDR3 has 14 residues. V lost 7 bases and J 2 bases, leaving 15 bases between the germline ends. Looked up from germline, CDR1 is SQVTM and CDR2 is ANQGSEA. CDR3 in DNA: TGCAGCGCTCCACAGGGTAATCCCTACAATGAGCAGTTCTTC. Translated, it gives CSAPQGNPYNEQFF.

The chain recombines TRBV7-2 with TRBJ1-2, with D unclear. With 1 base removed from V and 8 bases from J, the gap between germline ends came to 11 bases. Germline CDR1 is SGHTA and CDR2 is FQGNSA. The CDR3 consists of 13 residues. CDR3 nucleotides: TGTGCCAGCAGCTTAGAGAGGGAAGGCGGCTACACCTTC. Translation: CASSLEREGGYTF.

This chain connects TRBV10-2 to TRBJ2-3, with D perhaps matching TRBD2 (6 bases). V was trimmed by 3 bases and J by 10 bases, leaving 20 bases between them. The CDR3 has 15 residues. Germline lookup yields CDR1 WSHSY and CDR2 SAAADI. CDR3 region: CASSEPGLSLLAQYF. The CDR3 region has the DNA TGCGCCAGCAGTGAACCGGGACTTTCGCTTCTGGCGCAGTATTTT.

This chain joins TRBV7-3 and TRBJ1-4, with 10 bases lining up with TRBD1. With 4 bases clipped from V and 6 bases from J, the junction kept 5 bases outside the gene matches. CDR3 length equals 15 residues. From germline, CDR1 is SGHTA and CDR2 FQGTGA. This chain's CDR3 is CASSSGTGVDEKLFF. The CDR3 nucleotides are TGTGCCAGCAGCTCCGGGACAGGGGTGGATGAAAAACTGTTTTTT.

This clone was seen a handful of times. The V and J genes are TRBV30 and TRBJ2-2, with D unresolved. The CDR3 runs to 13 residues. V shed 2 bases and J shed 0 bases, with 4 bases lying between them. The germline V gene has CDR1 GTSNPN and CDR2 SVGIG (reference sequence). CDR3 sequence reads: CAWSPSNTGELFF. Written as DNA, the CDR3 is TGTGCCTGGAGTCCATCGAACACCGGGGAGCTGTTTTTT. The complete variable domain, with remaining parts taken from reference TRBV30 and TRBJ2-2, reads SQTIHQWPATLVQPVGSPLSLECTVEGTSNPNLYWYRQAAGRGLQLLFYSVGIGQISSEVPQNLSASRPQDRQFILSSKKLLLSDSGFYLCAWSPSNTGELFFGEGSRLTVL.

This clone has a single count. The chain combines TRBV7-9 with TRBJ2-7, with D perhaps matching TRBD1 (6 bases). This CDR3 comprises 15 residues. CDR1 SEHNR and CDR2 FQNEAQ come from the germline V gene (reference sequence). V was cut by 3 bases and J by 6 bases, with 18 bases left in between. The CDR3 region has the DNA TGTGCCAGCAGCTTGACACCTACGGGACACCGCGAGCAGTACTTC. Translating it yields CASSLTPTGHREQYF.

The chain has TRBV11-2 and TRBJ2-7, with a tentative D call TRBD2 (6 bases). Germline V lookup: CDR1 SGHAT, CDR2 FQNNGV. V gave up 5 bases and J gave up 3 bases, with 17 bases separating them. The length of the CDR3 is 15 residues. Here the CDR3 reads CASSLEGHAVYEQYF. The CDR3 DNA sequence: TGTGCCAGCAGCCTGGAGGGCCACGCGGTCTACGAGCAGTACTTC. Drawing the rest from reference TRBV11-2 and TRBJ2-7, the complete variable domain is EAGVAQSPRYKIIEKRQSVAFWCNPISGHATLYWYQQILGQGPKLLIQFQNNGVVDDSQLPKDRFSAERLKGVDSTLKIQPAKLEDSAVYLCASSLEGHAVYEQYFGPGTRLTVT.

CDR3 loop: CASSESGTGAGQPQHF. The CDR3 region has the DNA TGTGCCAGCAGTGAATCGGGGACAGGGGCGGGTCAGCCCCAGCATTTT. The chain carries TRBV6-1 and TRBJ1-5; 10 bases are a match to TRBD1. V lost 2 bases and J lost 6; bases outside the gene matches: 7. CDR1 and CDR2 (germline): MNHNS, SASEGT. The CDR3 loop spans 16 amino acids.

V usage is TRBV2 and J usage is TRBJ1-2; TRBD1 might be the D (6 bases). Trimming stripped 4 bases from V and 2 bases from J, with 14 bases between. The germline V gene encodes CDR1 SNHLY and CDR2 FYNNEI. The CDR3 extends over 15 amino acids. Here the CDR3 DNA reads TGTGCCAGCAGTGCGGGTCGGACAGACAACTATGGCTACACCTTC. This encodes CASSAGRTDNYGYTF.

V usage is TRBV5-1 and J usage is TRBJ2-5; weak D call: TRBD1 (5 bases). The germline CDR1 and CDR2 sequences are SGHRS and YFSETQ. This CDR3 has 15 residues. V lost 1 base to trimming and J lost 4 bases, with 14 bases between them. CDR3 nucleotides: TGCGCCAGCAGCTTGACACAGGCTTACGGAGAGACCCAGTACTTC. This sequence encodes CASSLTQAYGETQYF.

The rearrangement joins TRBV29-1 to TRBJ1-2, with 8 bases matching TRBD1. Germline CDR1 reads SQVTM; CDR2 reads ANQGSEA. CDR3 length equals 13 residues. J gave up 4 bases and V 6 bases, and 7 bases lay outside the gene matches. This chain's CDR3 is CSVSGQGFYGYTF. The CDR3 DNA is TGCAGCGTCTCTGGACAGGGATTCTATGGCTACACCTTC.

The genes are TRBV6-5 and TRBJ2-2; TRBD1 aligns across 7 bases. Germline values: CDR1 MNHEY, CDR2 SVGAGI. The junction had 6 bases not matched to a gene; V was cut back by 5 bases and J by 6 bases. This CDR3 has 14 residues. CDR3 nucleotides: TGTGCCAGCAGTCGACAGGGTTGGGCCGGGGAGCTGTTTTTT. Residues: CASSRQGWAGELFF.

The CDR3 sequence: CASSSRGGTGTTPNYGYTF. CDR3 DNA sequence: TGTGCCAGCAGCTCCCGGGGGGGTACCGGGACAACTCCTAACTATGGCTACACCTTC. V and J are TRBV5-4 and TRBJ1-2; D perhaps matches TRBD1 (6 bases). Germline values: CDR1 SGHNT, CDR2 YYREEE (reference sequence). This CDR3 comprises 19 residues. V dropped 3 bases and J dropped 0 bases, with 24 bases sitting between them.

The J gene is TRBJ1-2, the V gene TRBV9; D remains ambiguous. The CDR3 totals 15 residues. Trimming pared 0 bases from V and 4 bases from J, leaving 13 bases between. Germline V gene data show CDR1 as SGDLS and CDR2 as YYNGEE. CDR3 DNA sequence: TGTGCCAGCAGCGTAGGGGCCCCTTCAGGCTATGGCTACACCTTC. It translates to CASSVGAPSGYGYTF.

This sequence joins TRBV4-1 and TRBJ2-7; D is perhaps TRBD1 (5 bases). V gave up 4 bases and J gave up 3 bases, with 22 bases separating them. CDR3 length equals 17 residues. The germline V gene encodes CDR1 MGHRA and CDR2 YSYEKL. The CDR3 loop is CASSLRLVRVSSYEQYF. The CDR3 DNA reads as TGCGCCAGCAGCCTGCGCCTCGTCAGGGTGTCGAGCTACGAGCAGTACTTC.

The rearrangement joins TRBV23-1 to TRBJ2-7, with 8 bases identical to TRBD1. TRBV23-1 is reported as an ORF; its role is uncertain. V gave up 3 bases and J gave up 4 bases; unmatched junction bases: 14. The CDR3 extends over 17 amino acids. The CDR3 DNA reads TGCGCCAGCAGTCAGAGCCGTGCCGGGACAGGTGTTTACGAGCAGTACTTC. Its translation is CASSQSRAGTGVYEQYF.

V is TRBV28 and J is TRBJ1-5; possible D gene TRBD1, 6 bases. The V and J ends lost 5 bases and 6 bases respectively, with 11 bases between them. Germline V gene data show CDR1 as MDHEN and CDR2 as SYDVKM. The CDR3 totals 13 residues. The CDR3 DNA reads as TGTGCCAGCAGTCCGAACAGGGCTCAGCCCCAGCATTTT. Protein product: CASSPNRAQPQHF.

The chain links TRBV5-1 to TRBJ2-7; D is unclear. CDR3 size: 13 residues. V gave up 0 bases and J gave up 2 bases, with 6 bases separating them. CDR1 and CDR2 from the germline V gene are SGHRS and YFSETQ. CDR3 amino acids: CASSLDSTYEQYF. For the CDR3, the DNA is TGCGCCAGCAGCTTGGACAGCACCTACGAGCAGTACTTC.